The source of this T cell receptor beta chain is a study of blood T cell repertoires in COVID-19. As for the study in general: COVID-19 samples, acute and convalescent, were from the United States, Italy and Spain.

The V end lost 4 bases, the J end lost 2 bases, and 10 bases lay between the germline ends. CDR1 is SGHRS and CDR2 is YFSETQ in the germline V gene. The CDR3 contains 15 residues. Per the original data handling: By means of reference gene primer amplification, nucleated cell counts were estimated. Clones were sequenced by immunoSEQ multiplex PCR, and TCRdb holds only the in-frame ones, with some missing. The DNA gave D and trimming, while V, J and clone size come from that table. This sample yields around 89,000 clones, of which roughly 88% are seen a single time; around 0.44% belongs to the top ten.

This clonotype originated in a man between 60 and 75 years old with acute or convalescent COVID-19. Sequenced: peripheral blood. This rearrangement joins TRBV5-1 to TRBJ2-6; maybe TRBD1 (6 bases). The CDR3 sequence: CASSQTGTGANVLTF. As DNA, the CDR3 is TGCGCCAGCAGCCAAACAGGGACTGGGGCCAACGTCCTGACTTTC.